The 27 T cell receptor beta chains given below trace back to one sample, sequenced in a study of T cells in Graves' hyperthyroidism and ophthalmopathy. RNA transcripts yielded amplified TCR beta CDR3 regions. Initially, a first-round RT-PCR of the TCR CDR3 employed the HTBI primer set. In TCRdb, the multiplex PCR reads were re-called with MiXCR into one record per CDR3 protein. Among about 110,000 distinct CDR3 sequences, roughly 15% were seen once, and the ten largest hold 42%. Sequencing input: blood. The receptors come from a woman aged 45-65 years with Graves' hyperthyroidism.

Only a few counts were recorded for this clonotype. The chain recombines TRBV5-1 with TRBJ2-5; D is unclear. V was pared by 4 bases and J by 2 bases, with 6 bases between. The germline V gene encodes CDR1 SGHRS and CDR2 YFSETQ. The CDR3 covers 12 residues. CDR3 nucleotide sequence: TGCGCCAGCAGCCGTTTGCAAGAGACCCAGTACTTC. Translation: CASSRLQETQYF. Based on the CDR3 plus reference TRBV5-1 and TRBJ2-5, the full variable domain is KAGVTQTPRYLIKTRGQQVTLSCSPISGHRSVSWYQQTPGQGLQFLFEYFSETQRNKGNFPGRFSGRQFSNSRSEMNVSTLELGDSALYLCASSRLQETQYFGPGTRLLVL.

This clonotype was observed many times. The V and J genes are TRBV19 and TRBJ1-5; D call uncertain. Germline CDR1 reads LNHDA; CDR2 reads SQIVND (reference sequence). Trimming took 3 bases from V and 4 from J, leaving 4 bases between them. This CDR3 is built from 12 residues. CDR3 amino acids: CASSMDNQPQHF. The CDR3 nucleotides read TGTGCCAGTAGTATGGATAATCAGCCCCAGCATTTT.

This clonotype was recorded many times. V gene TRBV12-3 or TRBV12-4 combines with J gene TRBJ2-7, with 11 bases that match TRBD1. The ends lost 5 bases at V and 7 bases at J; junction bases unmatched: 7. The CDR3 runs 14 residues. Written as DNA, the CDR3 is TGTGCCAGCAGTCCTGGACAGGGGGCACAAGAGCAGTACTTC. This sequence encodes CASSPGQGAQEQYF.

J is TRBJ2-2 and V is TRBV10-2; D gene ambiguous. Trimming took off 5 bases at V and 4 bases at J, with 8 bases between the two ends. CDR1 and CDR2 from the germline V gene are WSHSY and SAAADI. The CDR3 covers 13 residues. CDR3 protein: CASSKQFTGELFF. DNA for the CDR3: TGCGCCAGCAGTAAACAGTTCACCGGGGAGCTGTTTTTT.

There are many counts of this clonotype. The V and J genes are TRBV28 and TRBJ1-3; D is perhaps TRBD1 (5 bases). The CDR3 is 14 residues long. Between the trimmed V and J ends, which lost 6 bases and 0 bases, there was a span of 9 bases. CDR1 is MDHEN, CDR2 SYDVKM, per germline. The CDR3 DNA follows: TGTGCCAGCAGACCCGGACACTCTGGAAACACCATATATTTT. It specifies CASRPGHSGNTIYF.

This clonotype was detected many times. This sequence joins TRBV12-3 or TRBV12-4 and TRBJ2-2; D gene ambiguous. Trimming removed 5 bases at V and 0 bases at J, with 13 bases between. CDR3 length: 16 amino acids. CDR3 DNA: TGTGCCAGCAGTCTCTCCCGGTTCGCGAACACCGGGGAGCTGTTTTTT. Translating gives CASSLSRFANTGELFF.

This clonotype was seen repeatedly, ten times or more. The V and J genes are TRBV30 and TRBJ1-1; TRBD1 agrees at 9 bases. The CDR3 is 15 residues long. Germline assignment: CDR1 GTSNPN and CDR2 SVGIG (reference sequence). J was trimmed by 2 bases and V by 3 bases; bases with no gene match: 7. The CDR3 protein is CAWRGQGGANTEAFF. The CDR3, as DNA: TGTGCCTGGAGGGGACAGGGCGGCGCCAACACTGAAGCTTTCTTT.

This clonotype was recorded many times. This chain connects TRBV28 to TRBJ1-2, with no clear D. CDR3 length equals 14 residues. Germline loops: CDR1 MDHEN, CDR2 SYDVKM. Deletions cut 3 bases from V and 4 bases from J, with 12 bases between. CDR3 loop: CASSFSQAGYGYTF. CDR3 sequence (DNA): TGTGCCAGCAGTTTCTCTCAGGCGGGCTATGGCTACACCTTC.

This clonotype was seen many times. The J gene is TRBJ1-1, the V gene TRBV12-3 or TRBV12-4, with 9 bases matching TRBD1. The V gene end was trimmed by 7 bases and the J gene end by 1 base; junction bases not matched to a gene: 7. CDR3 length equals 15 residues. This chain's CDR3 is CASTPGQGGNTEAFF. The CDR3 bases are TGTGCCAGCACCCCGGGACAGGGCGGGAACACTGAAGCTTTCTTT.

This clonotype was detected ten times or more. The chain recombines TRBV30 with TRBJ2-7; D remains unclear. Trimming cost V 0 bases and J 2 bases, with 8 bases left between them. The CDR3 consists of 13 residues. The germline V gene encodes CDR1 GTSNPN and CDR2 SVGIG (reference sequence). CDR3 nucleotides: TGTGCCTGGAGTGTACGCAACACCTACGAGCAGTACTTC. Translated, it gives CAWSVRNTYEQYF.

This clonotype has a count of ten or more. The V gene is TRBV20-1, the J gene TRBJ2-1, with D uncertain. V was pared by 5 bases and J by 0 bases, with 11 bases between. The CDR3 is 14 amino acids. The germline V gene has CDR1 DFQATT and CDR2 SNEGSKA (reference sequence). The DNA for the CDR3 is TGCAGTGCTCTCGGGTCGAGCTCCTACAATGAGCAGTTCTTC. Amino acids: CSALGSSSYNEQFF.

This clonotype showed up many times. The chain employs TRBV6-1 and TRBJ1-5, with 9 bases matching TRBD1. Trimming cost V 2 bases and J 1 base; bases outside gene matches: 3. The CDR3 is 16 residues long. Germline V lookup: CDR1 MNHNS, CDR2 SASEGT. The CDR3 DNA reads TGTGCCAGCAGTGAACCAGGACAGGGGAGCAATCAGCCCCAGCATTTT. Translated: CASSEPGQGSNQPQHF.

This clonotype was recorded at least ten times. The chain couples TRBV18 to TRBJ2-5; 7 nucleotides agree with TRBD2. Germline values: CDR1 KGHSH, CDR2 LQKENI. CDR3 length equals 12 residues. V lost 6 bases and J lost 4; bases outside the gene matches: 2. Written as DNA, the CDR3 is TGTGCCAGCTCTTCGGGAGGAGAGACCCAGTACTTC. This sequence encodes CASSSGGETQYF.

This clonotype appeared many times. The chain joins TRBV12-3 or TRBV12-4 to TRBJ2-2, with TRBD1 identical over 8 bases. The CDR3 runs 13 residues. Losses at the gene ends were 5 bases for V and 6 bases for J; bases not matched to a gene: 2. CDR3 coding DNA: TGTGCCAGCAGTGGGGACAGGTCCGGGGAGCTGTTTTTT. This sequence encodes CASSGDRSGELFF.

There are a few counts of this clonotype. The chain couples TRBV3-1 to TRBJ2-2, with D possibly being TRBD1 or TRBD2 (5 bases each). Trimming stripped 3 bases from V and 12 bases from J, with 14 bases between. The CDR3 totals 13 residues. From germline, CDR1 is LGHDT and CDR2 YNNKEL (reference sequence). The CDR3 sequence is CASSHEPGRKLFF. The DNA for the CDR3 is TGTGCCAGCAGCCACGAACCGGGACGGAAGCTGTTTTTT.

This clonotype was seen many times. V is TRBV10-3 and J is TRBJ1-6; D not certain. CDR1 and CDR2 from the germline V gene are ENHRY and SYGVKD. The V end was cut by 8 bases, the J end by 0 bases, with 5 bases between. This CDR3 is 13 amino acids long. This CDR3 reads CAIASSYNSPLHF. The CDR3 nucleotides read TGTGCCATCGCGAGCTCCTATAATTCACCCCTCCACTTT.

This clonotype came up many times. The chain carries TRBV11-3 and TRBJ1-1, with D hard to call. Between the trimmed V and J ends, which lost 1 base and 4 bases, there was a span of 7 bases. This CDR3 region has 13 residues. CDR1 and CDR2 (germline): SGHNT, YENEEA. For the CDR3, the DNA is TGTGCCAGCAGCTTAGGACGGACCACTGAAGCTTTCTTT. Translation gives CASSLGRTTEAFF.

The genes are TRBV2 and TRBJ1-1; D is unresolved. Germline CDR1 and CDR2: SNHLY and FYNNEI. The CDR3 has 16 residues. V lost 2 bases and J lost 2, with 15 bases in between. The DNA for the CDR3 is TGTGCCAGCAGTGAAAGTTGGGCAGGTGATAACACTGAAGCTTTCTTT. The encoded protein is CASSESWAGDNTEAFF.

This clonotype was detected a few times. A clone one base away is much larger, so this may be a read error. This chain connects TRBV20-1 to TRBJ2-2; D may be TRBD1 (6 bases). This CDR3 has 13 residues. Germline assignment: CDR1 DFQATT and CDR2 SNEGSKA (reference sequence). In nucleotides, the CDR3 is TGCAGTGCTTTCGGGACAACCACCCGGGAGCTGTTTTTT. This gives the protein CSAFGTTTRELFF.

This clonotype has at least ten counts. The V gene is TRBV7-9, the J gene TRBJ1-5; 7 positions match TRBD1. Germline V lookup: CDR1 SEHNR, CDR2 FQNEAQ (reference sequence). This CDR3 comprises 16 residues. V shed 4 bases, J shed 0 bases, and the junction held 6 bases outside the gene matches. This chain's CDR3 is CASSSGDSYSNQPQHF. The CDR3 DNA follows: TGTGCCAGCAGCTCCGGGGACAGTTATAGCAATCAGCCCCAGCATTTT.

The chain links TRBV11-2 to TRBJ1-1; 7 positions match TRBD1. This CDR3 spans 15 amino acids. The junction had 7 bases not matched to a gene; V was cut back by 2 bases and J by 4 bases. Germline lookup yields CDR1 SGHAT and CDR2 FQNNGV. CDR3 DNA sequence: TGTGCCAGCAGCTTACGACAGGGTTGGGCCACTGAAGCTTTCTTT. Translated: CASSLRQGWATEAFF.

This clonotype was recorded at least ten times. V is TRBV11-2 and J is TRBJ2-3; D unclear. V dropped 2 bases and J dropped 0 bases, with 6 bases sitting between them. Germline CDR1 is SGHAT and CDR2 is FQNNGV. The CDR3 loop spans 14 amino acids. The CDR3: CASSLRLSTDTQYF. Written as DNA, the CDR3 is TGTGCCAGCAGCTTAAGACTGAGCACAGATACGCAGTATTTT.

This clonotype was counted at least ten times. One end of the junction varies from germline; a read error may be responsible. The V and J genes are TRBV20-1 and TRBJ2-5; TRBD2 aligns across 12 bases. This CDR3 is 14 amino acids long. From germline, CDR1 is DFQATT and CDR2 SNEGSKA (reference sequence). The CDR3 sequence is CSAGELAGGETQYF. CDR3 coding DNA: TGCAGTGCTGGAGAACTAGCGGGAGGAGAGACCCAGTACTTC.

This clonotype was recorded at least ten times. The chain combines TRBV7-2 with TRBJ2-3, with a tentative D call TRBD2 (6 bases). Germline values: CDR1 SGHTA, CDR2 FQGNSA. V gave up 0 bases and J gave up 2 bases, with 15 bases separating them. The CDR3 is made up of 17 amino acids. In DNA, the CDR3 is TGTGCCAGCAGCTTAGCATCGGGCGGGGTCTCCACAGATACGCAGTATTTT. It codes for CASSLASGGVSTDTQYF.

This clonotype appeared many times. CDR3 loop: CATGVDSGNQPQHF. The CDR3 bases are TGTGCCACCGGGGTGGATTCGGGCAATCAGCCCCAGCATTTT. This chain links TRBV10-3 with TRBJ1-5, with D unresolved. Trimming cost V 10 bases and J 2 bases, with 15 bases left between them. CDR3 length: 14 residues. Germline V gene lookup returns CDR1 ENHRY and CDR2 SYGVKD.

V is TRBV19 and J is TRBJ2-3, with 13 bases matching TRBD2. The germline V gene has CDR1 LNHDA and CDR2 SQIVND (reference sequence). Germline trimming cut 6 bases from V and 6 bases from J; bases unmatched to any gene: 6. This CDR3 contains 15 residues. Here the CDR3 reads CASRRTSGSSDTQYF. The CDR3 nucleotides read TGTGCCAGTAGAAGGACTAGCGGGAGTTCCGATACGCAGTATTTT.

This clonotype has ten or more counts. The chain is built from TRBV30 and TRBJ2-1; TRBD2 agrees at 7 bases. J lost 1 base, V lost 2 bases, and 5 bases had no gene match. The germline V gene encodes CDR1 GTSNPN and CDR2 SVGIG (reference sequence). The CDR3 totals 15 residues. The CDR3 sequence: CAWSTPGGSYNEQFF. The CDR3 region has the DNA TGTGCCTGGAGTACCCCCGGGGGGTCCTACAATGAGCAGTTCTTC.